This T cell receptor (beta chain) is from a study of blood T cell repertoires in COVID-19. The CDR3 contains 15 residues. Trimming took 4 bases from V and 0 from J, leaving 12 bases between them. Germline CDR1 KGHDR, CDR2 SFDVKD. Some clones are missing from TCRdb's copy, which holds only in-frame ones; the method was immunoSEQ multiplex PCR. This table has about 100,000 clones, 75% to 95% appearing once. The receptor's source is a man between 18 and 35 years old with acute or convalescent COVID-19. The source material was peripheral blood. V gene TRBV24-1 combines with J gene TRBJ2-7; D is ambiguous. The CDR3 sequence is CATSDPRSFSYEQYF. DNA of the CDR3: TGTGCCACCAGTGACCCACGGTCCTTCTCCTACGAGCAGTACTTC.